This TCR beta chain appears in the sequencing data of a study of Graves' ophthalmopathy and Graves' hyperthyroidism listed by TCRdb under 2018. For context, the study as a whole: Peripheral blood samples were taken at the time of initial diagnosis, before any treatment was given. For training and testing, the 100 or so patients in the discovery cohort were randomly divided in a 7:3 ratio. A discovery set of 100 patients (about 45 ophthalmopathy, about 55 stable hyperthyroidism) was enrolled to explore V-J signatures distinguishing ophthalmopathy from hyperthyroidism. In five or six hyperthyroidism patients, the T-cell repertoire of thyroid tissue was compared with the T-cell repertoire of blood. After sampling, hyperthyroidism patients received methimazole starting at 30 mg daily, and ophthalmopathy patients received high-dose intravenous methylprednisolone. In total, 135 blood samples were TCR-sequenced: 40 to 45 ophthalmopathy, under 80 hyperthyroidism and approximately 17 hyperthyroidism-to-ophthalmopathy patients. The study used TCR beta repertoire signatures to distinguish Graves' ophthalmopathy from Graves' hyperthyroidism and to predict progression to ophthalmopathy. An independent validation cohort was composed of fewer than 20 hyperthyroidism patients and approximately 15 patients who later progressed from hyperthyroidism to ophthalmopathy. Broader findings and caveats from the paper: Most of the expanded thyroid clonotypes with a frequency above 0.001 were also detected in blood, and it was suggested that the thyroid immune response may be reflected by blood repertoires. The 13-signature model separated ophthalmopathy from stable hyperthyroidism with around 90% sensitivity and roughly 84% specificity in cross-validation, and 80%/75% in the test set. No statistical method was used to predetermine the sample size, and group allocation was not hidden from the investigators. In validation, the model predicted ophthalmopathy progression with more than 70% sensitivity and roughly 72% specificity; some twelve predicted patients were CT-confirmed with GO in a median of approximately 6.5 months.

Ophthalmopathy patients were characterized by moderately to severely active disease, a Clinical Activity Score of at least 3, a NOSPECS grade of at least 4, and a disease duration under 3 months. Anyone with other autoimmune diseases, uncontrolled infections, pregnancy or lactation was excluded from the study. Diagnosis was based on clinical symptoms, serum thyroxine, TRAb, thyroid ultrasound and orbital computed tomography. Using Ficoll-Paque density gradient centrifugation, PBMCs were isolated from 10 ml of fresh peripheral blood. Total RNA was extracted with Trizol reagent and quality-checked on an Agilent 2100 Bioanalyzer. This clonotype was seen at least ten times. It has no known antigen specificity. Base qualities are missing; no much larger clone stands one base away. From its cysteine to its phenylalanine, the CDR3 spans 17 amino acids. The only DNA kept is the CDR3, 51 bases in frame from the first base. The germline V gene specifies MNHEY as CDR1 and SVGAGI as CDR2. Trimming removed 0 bases from V and 6 bases from J; the gene matches leave 13 bases unexplained.

For repertoire sequencing, TCR beta CDR3 regions were amplified from RNA transcripts. HTBI primers and the Qiagen OneStep RT-PCR kit were used in a first-round RT-PCR, which was followed by a second-round multiplex PCR, size selection and purification. Libraries were sequenced on an Illumina HiSeq2000 using paired-end 100 bp reads. For the original study's pipeline: Reads were processed with SOAPnuke, discarding reads with adapters, uncalled bases, mean Phred below 15, or no exact constant-primer or identifier match. High-quality paired reads were merged with COPE v1.2.5. Unique nucleotide sequences were defined as clonotypes and aligned to IMGT TRB V, D and J references using MiTCR v1.1. Analysis was restricted to V-J combinations with a frequency above 0.0001, which covered roughly 99% of repertoires. A TCR clonal expansion and chaos score per V-J combination was defined as the ratio of F50 clonal expansion to chaos observed in the TCRdist matrix. Welch's t-statistics and random forest were used to narrow the features down to about twelve V-J combinations, which were then fed into a naive Bayes classifier. The similarity between thyroid and blood repertoires was quantified using the Morisita-Horn index. TCRdb reran the public reads through fastp at Q25 and MiXCR, keeping productive beta chains. Under each unique CDR3 protein, matching rows form one entry showing the most common genes and DNA. What appears here as the V and J calls and clone size reflects TCRdb's work, not the paper's. The sample data list about 220,000 distinct CDR3 sequences, and 20% to 25% of these were observed just once. The top ten clones comprise under 55% of the sample.

This clonotype was sampled from a woman aged 50 to 65 with Graves' ophthalmopathy. Donor details come from another sample of the same person, matched by shared clones. Sequencing was done on a sample of peripheral blood. The rearrangement joined TRBV6-5 to TRBJ2-7, with 8 middle bases fitting TRBD2. The DNA is as follows: TGTGCCAGCAGTTACTCGGTTTTATCGGGAGGGCCCAGCGAGCAGTACTTC. It encodes CASSYSVLSGGPSEQYF.